The following is a T cell receptor (beta chain) sequence with its context. Its specificity is not known. The data stem from a study of beta chain features in type 1 diabetes. In the study overall: The study found patients and healthy donors alike in age, gender and cell yields. Whole-study results and caveats: Whether HLA type influences TCRB rearrangement remained unresolved here. Patients and controls would be equally affected if PCR favored shorter templates. Among all four CD4+ subsets, Type 1 diabetes patients had TCRB CDR3s that were moderately but significantly shorter. Because the template was cDNA, high-expressing cells might be over-represented.

This CDR3 is built from 16 residues. V shed 4 bases and J shed 0 bases, with 11 bases lying between them. The germline gives CDR1 SGHRS, CDR2 YFSETQ. The authors reverse transcribed all of the isolated RNA, so sequencing captured expressed TCRB transcripts. Assay used: immunoSEQ multiplex PCR; TCRdb lists only in-frame clones, some missing. The data show 250,000 to 300,000 clones, 24% seen once. This sequence joins TRBV5-1 and TRBJ2-6, with D unresolved. This receptor was identified in a woman in her thirties with type 1 diabetes. Sequences were obtained from naive CD4+ T cells from blood. CDR3 DNA: TGCGCCAGCAGCCTGGTACACCTCTCTGGGGCCAACGTCCTGACTTTC. Its protein is CASSLVHLSGANVLTF.